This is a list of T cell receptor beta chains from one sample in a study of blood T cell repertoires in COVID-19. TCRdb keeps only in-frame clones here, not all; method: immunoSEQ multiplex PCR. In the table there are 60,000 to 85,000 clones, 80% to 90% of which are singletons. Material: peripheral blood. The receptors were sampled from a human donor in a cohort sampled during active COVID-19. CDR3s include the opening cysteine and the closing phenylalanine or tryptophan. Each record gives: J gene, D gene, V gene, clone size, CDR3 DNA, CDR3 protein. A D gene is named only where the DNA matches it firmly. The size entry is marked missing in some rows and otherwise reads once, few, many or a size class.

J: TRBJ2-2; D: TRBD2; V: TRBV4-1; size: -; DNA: TGCGCCAGCAGCCAATTAGCGGGAGGGAACACCGGGGAGCTGTTTTTT; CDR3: CASSQLAGGNTGELFF
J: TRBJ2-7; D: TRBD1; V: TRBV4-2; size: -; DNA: TGTGCCAGCAGCCCTGGGACAGGGCGAACGTACGAGCAGTACTTC; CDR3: CASSPGTGRTYEQYF
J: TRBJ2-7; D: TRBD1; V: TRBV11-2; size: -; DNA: TGTGCCAGCAGCCGTACGGGACAGGAGGACGAGCAGTACTTC; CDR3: CASSRTGQEDEQYF
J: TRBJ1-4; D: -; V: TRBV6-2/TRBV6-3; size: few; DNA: TGTGCCAGCAGTTACGCAGGTTCAACTAATGAAAAACTGTTTTTT; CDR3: CASSYAGSTNEKLFF
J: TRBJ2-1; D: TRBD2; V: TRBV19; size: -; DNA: TGTGCCAGTAGTTGGGGACTAGCGGACAATGAGCAGTTCTTC; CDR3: CASSWGLADNEQFF
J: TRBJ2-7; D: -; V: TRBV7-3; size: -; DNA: TGTGCCAGCAGACTCCGATTGGGCGGGCCCCCCTACGAGCAGTACTTC; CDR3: CASRLRLGGPPYEQYF
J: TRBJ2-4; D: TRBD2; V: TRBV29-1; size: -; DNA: TGCAGCGTCAACCCGGGACCGTCGGCGGGAGTTCAGTACTTC; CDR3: CSVNPGPSAGVQYF
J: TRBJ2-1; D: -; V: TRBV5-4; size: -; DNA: TGTGCCAGCAGCCCAACTCTAGGGACTCGGGGATCCTACAATGAGCAGTTCTTC; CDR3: CASSPTLGTRGSYNEQFF
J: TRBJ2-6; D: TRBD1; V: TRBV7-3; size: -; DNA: TGTGCCAGCAGCTCGGGACAGGGGGCGTCTGCTGGGGCCAACGTCCTGACTTTC; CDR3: CASSSGQGASAGANVLTF
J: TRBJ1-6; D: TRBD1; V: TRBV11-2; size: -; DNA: TGTGCCAGCAGCCGATACCGGGACAGGGCGTATTCACCCCTCCACTTT; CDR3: CASSRYRDRAYSPLHF
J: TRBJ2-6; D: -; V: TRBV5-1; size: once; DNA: TGCGCCAGCAGCTTGGAACGGGGTGGTTTTGCTGGGGCCAACGTCCTGACTTTC; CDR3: CASSLERGGFAGANVLTF
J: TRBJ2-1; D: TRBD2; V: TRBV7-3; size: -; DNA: TGTGCCAGCAGCTTAATGCCGCTAGCGGGAGCTTTAGATGAGCAGTTCTTC; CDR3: CASSLMPLAGALDEQFF
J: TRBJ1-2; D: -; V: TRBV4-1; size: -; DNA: TGCGCCAGCAGCCGCCAGGAGGCCGACGGCTATGGCTACACCTTC; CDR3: CASSRQEADGYGYTF
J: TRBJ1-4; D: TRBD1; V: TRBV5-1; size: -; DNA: TGCGCCAGCAGCTCCCGAGGAGGGGGCGAAAAACTGTTTTTT; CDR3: CASSSRGGGEKLFF
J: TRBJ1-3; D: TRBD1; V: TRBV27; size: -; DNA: TGTGCCAGCAGGGTAGGGACAGGCTCTGGAAACACCATATATTTT; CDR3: CASRVGTGSGNTIYF
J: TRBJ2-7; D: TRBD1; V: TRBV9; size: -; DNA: TGTGCCAGCAGCGTAAACTCGCTTGACAGGGGGGCCGAGCAGTACTTC; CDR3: CASSVNSLDRGAEQYF
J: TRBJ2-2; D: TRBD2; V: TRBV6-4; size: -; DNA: TGTGCCAGCAGTGACCTGGGGCTAGCGGGTCCATCGAACACCGGGGAGCTGTTTTTT; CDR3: CASSDLGLAGPSNTGELFF
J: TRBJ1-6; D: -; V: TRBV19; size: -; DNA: TGTGCCAGTAGTATCCCAGGAAACCATTCACCCCTCCACTTT; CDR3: CASSIPGNHSPLHF
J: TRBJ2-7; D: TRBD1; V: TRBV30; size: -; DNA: TGTGCCTGGAGTATAAAGGGGGCATCCTACGAGCAGTACTTC; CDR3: CAWSIKGASYEQYF
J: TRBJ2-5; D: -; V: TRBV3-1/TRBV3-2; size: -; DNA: TGTGCCAGCAGCCGAGGGGGAGAGACCCAGTACTTC; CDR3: CASSRGGETQYF
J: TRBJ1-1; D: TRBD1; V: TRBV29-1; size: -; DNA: TGCAGCGTTCTTCGCACGGGACAGCTTTACACTGAAGCTTTCTTT; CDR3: CSVLRTGQLYTEAFF
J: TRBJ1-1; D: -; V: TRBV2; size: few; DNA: TGTGCCAGCAGGGTCAGGGTGAACACTGAAGCTTTCTTT; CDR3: CASRVRVNTEAFF
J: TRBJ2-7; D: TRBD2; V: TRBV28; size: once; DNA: TGTGCCATCCAAACCGGGGGGGCGAGCTCCTACGAGCAGTACTTC; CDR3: CAIQTGGASSYEQYF
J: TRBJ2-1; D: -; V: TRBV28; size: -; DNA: TGTGCCAGCAGTTTATACAGCGGGCTTCTTCGTGAGCAGTTCTTC; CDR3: CASSLYSGLLREQFF
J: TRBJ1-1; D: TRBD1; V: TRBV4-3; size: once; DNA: TGCGCCAGTACGACAGGGATGAACACTGAAGCTTTCTTT; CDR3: CASTTGMNTEAFF
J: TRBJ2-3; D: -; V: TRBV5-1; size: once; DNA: TGCGCCAGCAGCTCGGGTCCCCTGGCAGATACGCAGTATTTT; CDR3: CASSSGPLADTQYF
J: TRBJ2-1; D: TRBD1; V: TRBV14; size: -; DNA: TGTGCCAGCAGCCAAGATTACGGGACAGCCTTTTACAATGAGCAGTTCTTC; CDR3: CASSQDYGTAFYNEQFF
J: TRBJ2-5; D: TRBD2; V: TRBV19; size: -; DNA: TGTGCCAGTAGTACCCGGACTAGCGGGAGGCAGAACTTC; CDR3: CASSTRTSGRQNF
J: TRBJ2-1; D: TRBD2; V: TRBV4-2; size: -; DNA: TGTGCCAGCAGCCAAGATGCGGCTAGCGGGTACAATGAGCAGTTCTTC; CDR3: CASSQDAASGYNEQFF
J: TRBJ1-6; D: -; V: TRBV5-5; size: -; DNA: TGTGCCAGCAGCTTGGACTTATTGACTCCGAGCTCCTATAATTCACCCCTCCACTTT; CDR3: CASSLDLLTPSSYNSPLHF
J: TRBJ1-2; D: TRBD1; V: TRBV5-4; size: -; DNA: TGTGCCAGCAGCGACCCACCGGGACAGGGGTATGGCTACACCTTC; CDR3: CASSDPPGQGYGYTF
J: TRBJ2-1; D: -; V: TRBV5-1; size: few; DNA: TGCGCCAGTATTGGGGGGTACAATGAGCAGTTCTTC; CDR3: CASIGGYNEQFF
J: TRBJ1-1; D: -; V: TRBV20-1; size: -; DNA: TGCAGTGCGAGTCCGGGGAGCGACACTGAAGCTTTCTTT; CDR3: CSASPGSDTEAFF
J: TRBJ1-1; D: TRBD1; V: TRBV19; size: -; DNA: TGTGCCAGTAGTGACAGGGGGAACACTGAAGCTTTCTTT; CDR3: CASSDRGNTEAFF
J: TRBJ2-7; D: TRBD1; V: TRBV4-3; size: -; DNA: TGCGCCAGCAGCCAAGTCGCGACAGGGGACTCCTACGAGCAGTACTTC; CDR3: CASSQVATGDSYEQYF
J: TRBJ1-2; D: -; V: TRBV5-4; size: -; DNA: TGTGCCAGCAGCTTACAGGGAGTGAGTGGCTACACCTTC; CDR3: CASSLQGVSGYTF
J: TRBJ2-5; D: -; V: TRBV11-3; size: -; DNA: TGTGCCAGCAGCCCAGAAGTCCGAGAGACCCAGTACTTC; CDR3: CASSPEVRETQYF
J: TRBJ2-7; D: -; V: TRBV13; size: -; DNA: TGTGCCAGCAGCTTAAGCAGGGCGACCTACGAGCAGTACTTC; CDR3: CASSLSRATYEQYF
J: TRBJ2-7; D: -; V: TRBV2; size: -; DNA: TGTGCCAGCAGTGAAGCCCAGCTAGCCTACGAGCAGTACTTC; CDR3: CASSEAQLAYEQYF
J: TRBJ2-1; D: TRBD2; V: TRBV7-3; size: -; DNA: TGTGCCAGCAGCTTCGGACTAGCGGGACTGTACAATGAGCAGTTCTTC; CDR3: CASSFGLAGLYNEQFF
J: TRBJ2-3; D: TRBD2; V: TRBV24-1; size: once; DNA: TGTGCCACCAGTGGGATAGCGGGGGGTCTCACAGATACGCAGTATTTT; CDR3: CATSGIAGGLTDTQYF
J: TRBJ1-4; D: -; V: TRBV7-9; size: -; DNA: TGTGCCAGCAGCTTAGCCGGACAGGAAAAACTGTTTTTT; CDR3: CASSLAGQEKLFF
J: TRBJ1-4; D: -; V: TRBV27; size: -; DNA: TGTGCCAGCAGTTCCGCATTACTTGGGGCGAAGGAAAAACTGTTTTTT; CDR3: CASSSALLGAKEKLFF
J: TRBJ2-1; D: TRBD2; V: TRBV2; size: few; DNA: TGTGCCACCAGAGAGACTAGCGGGGGTTCTGGTGAGCAGTTCTTC; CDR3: CATRETSGGSGEQFF